This is a list of T cell receptor beta chains from one sample in a study of regulatory T cells in long-lasting Graves disease. MiXCR, run by TCRdb on the multiplex PCR reads, gives a single entry per CDR3 protein. The sample contains hundreds of thousands of distinct CDR3 sequences, approximately 13% of which appear only once. This sample was also put to use in a study of T cells in Graves' hyperthyroidism and ophthalmopathy.

Specimen: peripheral blood mononuclear cells (PBMCs), collected at new diagnosis, from a patient treated with antithyroid drugs. Receptor source: a man younger than 45 with Graves disease. Each CDR3 is given with its conserved first and last residue. D genes are given only for firm matches. A row's size may be missing; if present it is once, few, many or a size class.

abundance,d_gene,v_gene,j_gene,CDR3aa,CDR3nt
many,-,TRBV11-2,TRBJ2-7,CASSLYRQDSSYEQYF,TGTGCCAGCAGCTTATATCGACAGGACAGCTCCTACGAGCAGTACTTC
-,-,TRBV19,TRBJ1-3,CACGQGGSSGNTIYF,TGTGCCTGCGGGCAGGGAGGTAGTTCTGGAAACACCATATATTTT
many,TRBD1,TRBV2,TRBJ2-5,CASSERTGDRETQYF,TGTGCCAGCAGCGAACGGACAGGGGACCGAGAGACCCAGTACTTC
once,-,TRBV27,TRBJ2-4,CASSLVRPLEGGAKNIQYF,TGTGCCAGCAGTTTAGTTAGGCCTCTCGAGGGGGGGGCCAAAAACATTCAGTACTTC
-,-,TRBV13,TRBJ2-7,CASSLGAQEQYF,TGTGCCAGCAGCCTAGGGGCTCAGGAGCAGTACTTC
many,-,TRBV10-3,TRBJ2-7,CAISGLPGGSSYEQYF,TGTGCCATCAGTGGCCTCCCCGGTGGGAGTTCCTACGAGCAGTACTTC
-,TRBD2,TRBV6-1,TRBJ2-5,CASRRGTRQETQYF,TGTGCCAGCAGGCGCGGGACTAGGCAAGAGACCCAGTACTTC
many,-,TRBV7-2,TRBJ2-7,CASSFSYTSYEQYF,TGTGCCAGCAGCTTCTCGTACACGTCCTACGAGCAGTACTTC
many,TRBD2,TRBV29-1,TRBJ2-5,CSVGVAGGPQETQYF,TGCAGCGTTGGGGTAGCGGGAGGCCCACAAGAGACCCAGTACTTC
many,-,TRBV29-1,TRBJ2-1,CSVEGITYNEQFF,TGCAGCGTTGAAGGGATAACCTACAATGAGCAGTTCTTC
many,TRBD2,TRBV24-1,TRBJ2-7,CATAGLSSYEQYF,TGTGCCACGGCGGGACTAAGCTCCTACGAGCAGTACTTC
few,TRBD2,TRBV30,TRBJ2-1,CAWGLAGGLAQFF,TGTGCCTGGGGACTAGCGGGAGGGCTCGCGCAGTTCTTC
-,-,TRBV2,TRBJ2-1,CASRLTSGLSGRESSYNEQFF,TGTGCCAGTAGACTAACGTCCGGGCTATCGGGACGGGAGTCTTCCTACAATGAGCAGTTCTTC
few,-,TRBV18,TRBJ1-1,CASSPRRGYTEAFF,TGTGCCAGCTCACCAAGGCGCGGATACACTGAAGCTTTCTTT
many,TRBD1,TRBV29-1,TRBJ1-5,CSVGTGVSNQPQHF,TGCAGCGTCGGGACAGGGGTTAGCAATCAGCCCCAGCATTTT
many,TRBD1,TRBV5-1,TRBJ1-1,CASSGGQDGGAEAFF,TGCGCCAGCAGCGGAGGACAGGATGGAGGGGCTGAAGCTTTCTTT
many,TRBD1,TRBV20-1,TRBJ2-5,CSAPPGTEQETQYF,TGCAGTGCACCACCAGGGACAGAGCAAGAGACCCAGTACTTC
-,-,TRBV25-1,TRBJ2-3,CASSEYAGGTDTQYF,TGTGCCAGCAGTGAATATGCTGGCGGGACAGATACGCAGTATTTT
few,TRBD1,TRBV6-1,TRBJ2-7,CASVKDRGSEQYF,TGTGCCAGCGTCAAGGACAGGGGCAGCGAGCAGTACTTC
many,-,TRBV28,TRBJ2-7,CASSFGRAGYEQYF,TGTGCCAGCAGTTTTGGCAGGGCTGGCTACGAGCAGTACTTC
many,-,TRBV18,TRBJ1-5,CASSPGWGGQPQHF,TGTGCCAGCTCACCGGGGTGGGGCGGTCAGCCCCAGCATTTT
many,TRBD2,TRBV7-2,TRBJ2-7,CASSFLRENEQYF,TGTGCCAGCAGCTTCTTGCGGGAGAACGAGCAGTACTTC
few,-,TRBV20-1,TRBJ1-6,CSARGWINNSPLHF,TGCAGTGCTAGGGGCTGGATTAATAATTCACCCCTCCACTTT
few,-,TRBV20-1,TRBJ2-3,CSAGARDTQYF,TGCAGTGCCGGGGCCCGAGATACGCAGTATTTT
many,TRBD1,TRBV2,TRBJ1-5,CASSGTGVQPQHF,TGTGCCAGCAGCGGGACAGGGGTTCAGCCCCAGCATTTT
many,-,TRBV29-1,TRBJ2-7,CSVGEWGGGTYEQYF,TGCAGCGTTGGAGAATGGGGCGGAGGAACCTACGAGCAGTACTTC
many,TRBD1,TRBV20-1,TRBJ2-3,CSARDPGQGVDTQYF,TGCAGTGCTAGAGATCCCGGACAGGGGGTAGATACGCAGTATTTT
many,TRBD2,TRBV6-1,TRBJ2-7,CASLEVAGSYEQYF,TGTGCCAGCCTCGAGGTAGCGGGCTCCTACGAGCAGTACTTC
few,-,TRBV20-1,TRBJ2-1,CSARVRGNLLYNEQFF,TGCAGTGCTAGAGTCCGTGGGAACCTACTATACAATGAGCAGTTCTTC
-,TRBD1,TRBV20-1,TRBJ2-1,CSARGTVYNEQFF,TGCAGTGCTCGTGGGACAGTCTACAATGAGCAGTTCTTC
many,TRBD1,TRBV7-9,TRBJ2-5,CASSLVLTGGETQYF,TGTGCCAGCAGCTTAGTGCTCACAGGGGGAGAGACCCAGTACTTC
-,-,TRBV20-1,TRBJ2-7,CSAALRNYEQYF,TGCAGTGCCGCACTCCGGAACTACGAGCAGTACTTC
many,-,TRBV20-1,TRBJ1-1,CSARPRWGGYMNTEAFF,TGCAGTGCTAGGCCCAGGTGGGGGGGATACATGAACACTGAAGCTTTCTTT
many,TRBD1,TRBV29-1,TRBJ2-7,CSVRQGIYEQYF,TGCAGCGTACGACAGGGGATATACGAGCAGTACTTC
many,-,TRBV12-3/TRBV12-4,TRBJ1-1,CASSFGLGTEAFF,TGTGCCAGCAGTTTTGGGCTTGGGACTGAAGCTTTCTTT